The clone carrying this T cell receptor beta chain was detected many times. TCRdb reprocessed the 5' RACE reads with MiXCR, giving one entry per CDR3 protein. The table lists about 340,000 distinct CDR3 sequences, 3% to 4.5% of them singletons. The source of the sample is a study of T cells after yellow fever vaccination. This CDR3 contains 16 residues. CDR1 SGHRS and CDR2 YFSETQ come from the germline V gene. V trimming: 5 bases; J trimming: 2 bases; junction bases outside the gene matches: 10. The clonotype was recovered from a man between 18 and 29 years old who received the YFV17D yellow fever vaccine. The specimen was PBMCs, collected 5 days after the yellow fever booster vaccination. The genes are TRBV5-1 and TRBJ2-5; TRBD2 agrees at 9 bases. The CDR3, as DNA: TGCGCCAGCAGACCCCAGACTAGCGGAACACAAGAGACCCAGTACTTC. Its translation: CASRPQTSGTQETQYF.